The next 26 T cell receptor beta chains were all read from a single sample in a study of glioma-infiltrating T cells after dendritic cell vaccination. Assay: immunoSEQ multiplex PCR; the TCRdb copy retains only in-frame clones and omits some. The sample holds tens of thousands of clones, almost 85% seen once. The material was blood, obtained before dendritic cell vaccination. All receptors derive from a human donor with glioblastoma.

This sequence joins TRBV11-1 and TRBJ1-3; D is undetermined. The CDR3 length is 14 residues. V was clipped by 3 bases and J by 0 bases, with 6 bases between them. The germline V gene encodes CDR1 SGHAT and CDR2 FQDESV (reference sequence). The CDR3 bases are TGTGCCAGCAGCTTTGGGAGCTCTGGAAACACCATATATTTT. Translating it yields CASSFGSSGNTIYF. The complete variable domain, with remaining parts taken from reference TRBV11-1 and TRBJ1-3, reads EAEVAQSPRYKITEKSQAVAFWCDPISGHATLYWYRQILGQGPELLVQFQDESVVDDSQLPKDRFSAERLKGVDSTLKIQPAELGDSAMYLCASSFGSSGNTIYFGEGSWLTVV.

The chain links TRBV2 to TRBJ1-1; D is unclear. CDR3 length: 13 residues. Per the germline V gene, CDR1 is SNHLY and CDR2 is FYNNEI. Trimming took off 4 bases at V and 3 bases at J, with 9 bases between the two ends. CDR3 sequence (DNA): TGTGCCAGCAGTGTCCCTCTAGACACTGAAGCTTTCTTT. Translating it yields CASSVPLDTEAFF.

The J gene is TRBJ2-2, the V gene TRBV9; 14 bases line up with TRBD2. V lost 4 bases to trimming and J lost 4 bases; unmatched junction nucleotides: 15. Germline CDR1 reads SGDLS; CDR2 reads YYNGEE. The CDR3 loop spans 20 amino acids. DNA for the CDR3: TGTGCCAGCAGCAGCCCCGGGACTAGCGGGAGTTTACGGTCCACCGGGGAGCTGTTTTTT. Protein: CASSSPGTSGSLRSTGELFF.

A single count supports this clone. This sequence joins TRBV28 and TRBJ2-7; D might be TRBD1 (6 bases). The CDR3 runs 14 residues. Between the trimmed V and J ends, which lost 5 bases and 6 bases, there was a span of 17 bases. Germline loops: CDR1 MDHEN, CDR2 SYDVKM. The CDR3 DNA reads TGTGCCAGCAGTACCAATACAGGGTATGGCGAGCAGTACGTC. It is translated as CASSTNTGYGEQYV.

The CDR3: CASGQFLHRGLAGSIYVYEQYV. CDR3 coding DNA: TGTGCCAGCGGCCAGTTCTTGCATCGAGGACTAGCGGGTTCCATCTACGTCTACGAGCAGTACGTC. This chain uses TRBV21-1 with TRBJ2-7; the table's D call of TRBD2 was not tested on the DNA. TRBV21-1 is tagged as a pseudogene. The CDR3 totals 22 residues.

The V gene is TRBV15, the J gene TRBJ2-5; 10 bases are a match to TRBD2. The length of the CDR3 is 15 residues. J gave up 7 bases and V 4 bases, and 9 bases lay outside the gene matches. In germline, CDR1 is LNHNV, CDR2 YYDKDF (reference sequence). This CDR3 is CATSISTIAGGTQYF. CDR3 DNA: TGTGCCACCAGCATTAGTACAATAGCGGGGGGGACCCAGTACTTC.

The count of this clone is one. V and J are TRBV6-5 and TRBJ1-2; weak D call: TRBD1 (6 bases). The germline gives CDR1 MNHEY, CDR2 SVGAGI. CDR3 size: 16 residues. With 2 bases removed from V and 4 bases from J, the gap between germline ends came to 17 bases. The CDR3 nucleotides are TGTGCCAGCAGTTACAATTCCTTAAGGGGGGGCTATGGCTACACCTTC. Translating gives CASSYNSLRGGYGYTF.

J is TRBJ2-7 and V is TRBV6-1, with D maybe TRBD2 (5 bases). V shed 5 bases and J shed 4 bases, with 9 bases lying between them. The CDR3 spans 12 residues. CDR1 and CDR2 (germline): MNHNS, SASEGT. CDR3 sequence (DNA): TGTGCCAGCAGTTTAAGAGGGTACGAGCAGTACTTC. It specifies CASSLRGYEQYF.

The chain couples TRBV15 to TRBJ2-1; 8 nucleotides line up with TRBD2. V was clipped by 0 bases and J by 4 bases; unmatched bases: 5. Germline CDR1 reads LNHNV; CDR2 reads YYDKDF (reference sequence). The CDR3 is made up of 16 amino acids. The CDR3 reads CATSRENSGTYNEQFF. Written as DNA, the CDR3 is TGTGCCACCAGCAGAGAAAATAGCGGGACTTACAATGAGCAGTTCTTC.

The V and J genes are TRBV6-1 and TRBJ1-2; D is perhaps TRBD1 (5 bases). V lost 0 bases to trimming and J lost 0 bases, with 11 bases between them. The CDR3 consists of 16 residues. Germline V gene sequence: CDR1 MNHNS, CDR2 SASEGT. CDR3 residues: CASSEAGGSTNYGYTF. The CDR3 DNA sequence: TGTGCCAGCAGTGAAGCCGGGGGTTCCACTAACTATGGCTACACCTTC.

V is TRBV4-1 and J is TRBJ2-3; D unclear. Germline V CDR1 and CDR2: MGHRA, YSYEKL. The CDR3 consists of 16 residues. Trimming left V 0 bases short and J 2 bases short, with 12 bases between. As DNA, the CDR3 is TGCGCCAGCAGCCAAGATGCGGATACTTACACAGATACGCAGTATTTT. It encodes CASSQDADTYTDTQYF.

The chain combines TRBV5-4 with TRBJ2-7, with 7 positions matching TRBD1. This CDR3 is 13 amino acids long. V shed 5 bases and J 3 bases; nucleotides not matched to a gene: 5. Looked up from germline, CDR1 is SGHNT and CDR2 is YYREEE (reference sequence). The CDR3: CASSRQGNYEQYF. The CDR3 DNA follows: TGTGCCAGCAGTCGACAGGGTAACTACGAGCAGTACTTC.

This clone is a singleton in its sample. The sample has other DNA sequences that encode this CDR3 too. CDR3 bases: TGTGCCAGCTCAAGGACAGGGGGAACTAATGAAAAACTGTTTTTT. Translation: CASSRTGGTNEKLFF. The chain employs TRBV18 and TRBJ1-4; 10 bases agree with TRBD1. The J segment lost 1 base and the V segment lost 5 bases, leaving 1 base of the junction unmatched. CDR3 size: 15 residues. Germline loops: CDR1 KGHSH, CDR2 LQKENI.

DNA for the CDR3: TGTGCCAGCAGCGTCCGGGACAGGGCCAATGAGCAGTTCTTC. This sequence encodes CASSVRDRANEQFF. This rearrangement joins TRBV21-1 to TRBJ2-1; the DNA was not compared with TRBD1, the D call given in the table. TRBV21-1 represents a pseudogene. The CDR3 extends over 14 amino acids.

The rearrangement links TRBV6-1 to TRBJ1-1; D ambiguous. CDR1 and CDR2 from the germline V gene are MNHNS and SASEGT. This CDR3 has 13 amino acids. V lost 5 bases and J 1 base, leaving 8 bases between the germline ends. CDR3 DNA: TGTGCCAGCAGTAACGGGGAGAACACTGAAGCTTTCTTT. Residues: CASSNGENTEAFF.

This chain connects TRBV6-1 to TRBJ1-1; no firm D call. Trimming left V 11 bases short and J 1 base short, with 14 bases between. CDR1 and CDR2 (germline): MNHNS, SASEGT. The CDR3 loop spans 13 amino acids. As DNA, the CDR3 is TGTGCCGCCGTAGGGAGGCCGAACACTGAAGCTTTCTTT. Amino acid sequence: CAAVGRPNTEAFF.

This sequence joins TRBV28 and TRBJ1-5; no clear D. CDR1 is MDHEN and CDR2 is SYDVKM in the germline V gene. Trimming pared 7 bases from V and 4 bases from J, leaving 20 bases between. The CDR3 sequence is 16 residues long. In DNA form, the CDR3 reads TGTGCCAGCACCTCGGGTACGGGAATAGCAAATCAGCCCCAGCATTTT. Protein: CASTSGTGIANQPQHF.

The chain recombines TRBV6-1 with TRBJ2-7, with D maybe TRBD1 (6 bases). This CDR3 has 15 amino acids. Germline loops: CDR1 MNHNS, CDR2 SASEGT. V was pared by 6 bases and J by 3 bases, with 18 bases between. The CDR3 sequence is CASSFRDTALYEQYV. Here the CDR3 DNA reads TGTGCCAGCAGCTTCCGGGACACCGCTCTCTACGAGCAGTACGTC.

In this sample, this clone turned up a few times. This chain links TRBV5-1 with TRBJ1-1, with TRBD1 matching over 8 bases. The CDR3 covers 14 residues. With 6 bases clipped from V and 2 bases from J, the junction kept 6 bases outside the gene matches. Germline values: CDR1 SGHRS, CDR2 YFSETQ. CDR3: CASKSRGLNTEAFF. The CDR3 nucleotides are TGCGCCAGCAAGAGCAGGGGGCTAAACACTGAAGCTTTCTTT.

The chain is built from TRBV5-1 and TRBJ2-7, with a possible D match to TRBD2 (5 bases). This CDR3 has 14 residues. Per the germline V gene, CDR1 is SGHRS and CDR2 is YFSETQ. Trimming stripped 2 bases from V and 5 bases from J, with 14 bases between. DNA for the CDR3: TGCGCCAGCAGCTTCCGGCCGGGATCGAACGAGCAGTACTTC. This encodes CASSFRPGSNEQYF.

This clone was seen just once. The chain is built from TRBV9 and TRBJ1-6; D not certain. The CDR3 loop spans 17 amino acids. Germline CDR1 reads SGDLS; CDR2 reads YYNGEE. Trimming left V 2 bases short and J 6 bases short, with 18 bases between. CDR3 in DNA: TGTGCCAGCAGCGTGGACTACTGGGGAAGTTCTAATTCACCCCTCCACTTT. Amino acid sequence: CASSVDYWGSSNSPLHF.

This rearrangement joins TRBV9 to TRBJ1-3, with 7 bases that match TRBD1. The trim removed 3 bases at V and 0 bases at J, leaving 9 bases unmatched. CDR1 SGDLS and CDR2 YYNGEE come from the germline V gene. This CDR3 has 17 amino acids. CDR3 region: CASSATTGIGSGNTIYF. The CDR3 DNA follows: TGTGCCAGCAGCGCGACGACAGGGATAGGCTCTGGAAACACCATATATTTT.

The chain uses TRBV27 and TRBJ1-1, with D tentatively TRBD1 (6 bases). Germline CDR1 reads MNHEY; CDR2 reads SMNVEV (reference sequence). Trimming cost V 5 bases and J 2 bases, with 18 bases left between them. This CDR3 comprises 16 residues. The CDR3 region is CASSPITGKRNTEAFF. The CDR3 DNA reads TGTGCCAGCAGTCCAATCACAGGGAAGAGAAACACTGAAGCTTTCTTT.

The genes are TRBV13 and TRBJ1-1; no firm D call. The CDR3 loop spans 13 amino acids. Trimming stripped 0 bases from V and 10 bases from J, with 12 bases between. The germline V gene has CDR1 PRHDT and CDR2 FYEKMQ (reference sequence). The CDR3 DNA reads TGTGCCAGCAGCTTAGGACGCGGATTAGGAGCTTTCTTT. Its translation is CASSLGRGLGAFF.

This clone was recorded a few times. The V call is TRBV5-1, the J call TRBJ1-4; 9 nucleotides agree with TRBD1. With V trimmed by 1 base and J by 3 bases, 4 bases remained unmatched. CDR1 and CDR2 from the germline V gene are SGHRS and YFSETQ. CDR3 size: 16 residues. The DNA for the CDR3 is TGCGCCAGCAGCTTGAGGGGACAGGGACCTAATGAAAAACTGTTTTTT. Its translation: CASSLRGQGPNEKLFF.

This chain links TRBV19 with TRBJ2-3; D may be TRBD2 (6 bases). CDR1 LNHDA and CDR2 SQIVND come from the germline V gene (reference sequence). V gave up 3 bases and J gave up 4 bases, with 17 bases separating them. This CDR3 has 16 amino acids. The CDR3 protein is CASSIISAGQADTQYF. The CDR3 coding sequence is TGTGCCAGTAGTATCATTTCGGCGGGGCAGGCAGATACGCAGTATTTT.